These 21 T cell receptor beta chains were sequenced from one sample in a study of cytotoxic CD8 clonotypes in ibrutinib-treated CLL (dated by TCRdb to about 2021). Sample time point, as interpreted from the label and publication: roughly 25 months on ibrutinib. Library preparation was by the immunoSEQ multiplex PCR assay. Not all clones reach the TCRdb copy of this immuneACCESS table, which keeps in-frame sequences only. Checked studies attribute under half of the gap to unresolved V genes and leave the rest unexplained. In this sample the table shows about 97,000 clones, 60% to 80% of which occur a single time. The ten largest clones take up under 30% of the sample. The material sequenced was PBMCs, taken after 24 months of ibrutinib treatment. The receptors stem from a human donor with chronic lymphocytic leukemia.

The V and J genes are TRBV7-3 and TRBJ1-5; D gene unclear. Deletions cut 8 bases from V and 6 bases from J, with 14 bases between. From germline, CDR1 is SGHTA and CDR2 FQGTGA. The CDR3 loop spans 13 amino acids. CDR3 sequence (DNA): TGTGCCAGCTCCCCCTTGGCAGGTCAGCCCCAGCATTTT. Its translation is CASSPLAGQPQHF.

This clone appeared once. The chain recombines TRBV9 with TRBJ1-2, with 9 bases that match TRBD1. J gave up 8 bases and V 4 bases, and 12 bases lay outside the gene matches. This CDR3 comprises 15 residues. The germline gives CDR1 SGDLS, CDR2 YYNGEE. The CDR3 region is CASSTKGTGFGGYTF. The CDR3, as DNA: TGTGCCAGCAGCACCAAAGGGACAGGGTTCGGCGGCTACACCTTC.

The V call is TRBV28, the J call TRBJ2-1; D unresolved. CDR3 length: 15 residues. Trimming took off 2 bases at V and 7 bases at J, with 15 bases between the two ends. From germline, CDR1 is MDHEN and CDR2 SYDVKM. CDR3 in amino acids: CASSLLGGRGNEQFF. CDR3 DNA sequence: TGTGCCAGCAGTTTACTGGGCGGTCGTGGGAATGAGCAGTTCTTC. Combining the CDR3 with reference TRBV28 and TRBJ2-1 gives the whole variable domain DVKVTQSSRYLVKRTGEKVFLECVQDMDHENMFWYRQDPGLGLRLIYFSYDVKMKEKGDIPEGYSVSREKKERFSLILESASTNQTSMYLCASSLLGGRGNEQFFGPGTRLTVL.

This chain joins TRBV18 and TRBJ1-3, with D possibly being TRBD1 (5 bases). Trimming shortened V by 0 bases and J by 11 bases, and 11 bases separated the two germline ends. From germline, CDR1 is KGHSH and CDR2 LQKENI. The CDR3 is made up of 13 amino acids. CDR3 residues: CASSPPGTVAIYF. CDR3 sequence (DNA): TGTGCCAGCTCACCACCAGGGACGGTCGCCATATATTTT.

The rearrangement uses TRBV4-2 and TRBJ2-1; 8 bases are shared with TRBD2. Germline values: CDR1 LGHNA, CDR2 YNFKEQ. V shed 3 bases, J shed 9 bases, and the junction held 10 bases outside the gene matches. The length of the CDR3 is 15 residues. The CDR3 region has the DNA TGTGCCAGCAGCCAGTCGGACAACCTAGCGGGTGAGCAGTTCTTC. This sequence encodes CASSQSDNLAGEQFF.

The chain joins TRBV7-3 to TRBJ2-3, with a weak D call TRBD2 (5 bases). V dropped 4 bases and J dropped 2 bases, with 7 bases sitting between them. The CDR3 extends over 13 amino acids. Germline values: CDR1 SGHTA, CDR2 FQGTGA. CDR3 residues: CASSSADTDTQYF. The CDR3 coding sequence is TGTGCCAGCAGCTCAGCGGACACAGATACGCAGTATTTT.

The gene calls are TRBV11-2 and TRBJ1-2, with D tentatively TRBD1 (5 bases). The V end was cut by 5 bases, the J end by 3 bases, with 19 bases between. The CDR3 has 16 residues. The germline gives CDR1 SGHAT, CDR2 FQNNGV. CDR3 loop: CASSHIRVQAHYGYTF. CDR3 coding DNA: TGTGCCAGCAGCCACATCAGGGTTCAGGCTCACTATGGCTACACCTTC.

The rearrangement uses TRBV5-3 and TRBJ2-1; TRBD2 is a possible D gene (6 bases). TRBV5-3 is an ORF; its function is uncertain. V was pared by 8 bases and J by 8 bases, with 17 bases between. This CDR3 contains 13 residues. The CDR3 DNA is TGTGCCAGCAGCCTCCCCCAGCGGGATGAGCAGTTCTTC. It yields the protein CASSLPQRDEQFF.

The chain employs TRBV18 and TRBJ1-1; D unresolved. V was pared by 3 bases and J by 2 bases, with 10 bases between. The CDR3 has 14 residues. Germline CDR1 is KGHSH and CDR2 is LQKENI. The DNA for the CDR3 is TGTGCCAGCTCACCTTACAGCAGCAACACTGAAGCTTTCTTT. Residues: CASSPYSSNTEAFF.

V usage is TRBV5-1 and J usage is TRBJ2-3; no definite D call. V dropped 0 bases and J dropped 2 bases, with 13 bases sitting between them. CDR1 and CDR2 from the germline V gene are SGHRS and YFSETQ. The CDR3 has 16 residues. The CDR3 loop reads CASSLASGLPTDTQYF. The CDR3 region has the DNA TGCGCCAGCAGCTTGGCCTCAGGCCTTCCCACAGATACGCAGTATTTT. The variable domain in full, completed from reference TRBV5-1 and TRBJ2-3, reads KAGVTQTPRYLIKTRGQQVTLSCSPISGHRSVSWYQQTPGQGLQFLFEYFSETQRNKGNFPGRFSGRQFSNSRSEMNVSTLELGDSALYLCASSLASGLPTDTQYFGPGTRLTVL.

The chain is built from TRBV20-1 and TRBJ2-7, with D hard to call. Trimming took 6 bases from V and 2 from J, leaving 8 bases between them. The V gene's germline CDR1 is DFQATT and CDR2 SNEGSKA (reference sequence). The CDR3 is made up of 11 amino acids. The CDR3 spells CSATHAYEQYF. The CDR3 DNA reads TGCAGTGCCACCCACGCCTACGAGCAGTACTTC.

The gene calls are TRBV7-9 and TRBJ2-1, with D tentatively TRBD2 (5 bases). In germline, CDR1 is SEHNR, CDR2 FQNEAQ (reference sequence). Trimming took off 8 bases at V and 6 bases at J, with 14 bases between the two ends. This CDR3 spans 13 amino acids. The CDR3 sequence is CASQPGYTNEQFF. Here the CDR3 DNA reads TGTGCCAGCCAACCGGGATACACCAATGAGCAGTTCTTC.

The chain uses TRBV19 and TRBJ1-3; D is unresolved. V shed 5 bases and J shed 4 bases, with 6 bases lying between them. The CDR3 loop spans 12 amino acids. Germline CDR1 is LNHDA and CDR2 is SQIVND (reference sequence). The CDR3 protein is CASSARGNTIYF. The CDR3 bases are TGTGCCAGTAGTGCAAGAGGAAACACCATATATTTT.

DNA for the CDR3: TGTGCCAGCAGTCCTAATGCTGGGTATCGGAACACCGGGGAGCTGTTTTTT. This codes for CASSPNAGYRNTGELFF. V is TRBV28 and J is TRBJ2-2; D is undetermined. CDR3 length equals 17 residues. V lost 5 bases and J 1 base, leaving 17 bases between the germline ends. Looked up from germline, CDR1 is MDHEN and CDR2 is SYDVKM.

The chain joins TRBV5-1 to TRBJ1-5; D call uncertain. The CDR3 is 13 amino acids. Trimming removed 4 bases from V and 0 bases from J, with 5 bases in between. Germline V gene sequence: CDR1 SGHRS, CDR2 YFSETQ. The chain's CDR3 is CASSQYSNQPQHF. CDR3 bases: TGCGCCAGCAGCCAATATAGCAATCAGCCCCAGCATTTT.

CDR3 residues: CASRPPGPSEQYF. CDR3 sequence (DNA): TGTGCCAGTAGGCCCCCGGGACCTAGCGAGCAGTACTTC. The genes are TRBV19 and TRBJ2-7; D assignment may be TRBD1 or TRBD2 (5 bases each). Germline loops: CDR1 LNHDA, CDR2 SQIVND (reference sequence). The CDR3 is 13 amino acids. The V gene lost 6 bases and the J gene lost 6 bases, with 15 bases spanning the gap.

The rearrangement uses TRBV5-1 and TRBJ2-1; 11 positions agree with TRBD2. The CDR3 covers 16 residues. The germline V gene has CDR1 SGHRS and CDR2 YFSETQ. The J segment lost 8 bases and the V segment lost 4 bases, leaving 11 bases of the junction unmatched. The CDR3 nucleotides read TGCGCCAGCAGCGTGCGGGTAGCGGGAGGGCCGGATGAGCAGTTCTTC. Translation: CASSVRVAGGPDEQFF.

The gene calls are TRBV30 and TRBJ2-5; the D call may be TRBD1 or TRBD2 (5 bases each). Germline V gene data show CDR1 as GTSNPN and CDR2 as SVGIG (reference sequence). The CDR3 has 13 residues. Deletions cut 1 base from V and 3 bases from J, with 9 bases between. This CDR3 is CAWSGGFEETQYF. The CDR3, as DNA: TGTGCCTGGAGTGGGGGGTTCGAAGAGACCCAGTACTTC.

This clone has a handful of counts. The chain links TRBV18 to TRBJ2-2; tentatively, D is TRBD1 or TRBD2 (5 bases each). The CDR3 extends over 15 amino acids. Trimming cost V 5 bases and J 3 bases, with 13 bases left between them. Per the germline V gene, CDR1 is KGHSH and CDR2 is LQKENI. Here the CDR3 reads CASSSRDGYTGELFF. The CDR3 bases are TGTGCCAGCTCAAGCCGGGACGGTTACACCGGGGAGCTGTTTTTT.

The chain combines TRBV27 with TRBJ2-7, with 9 bases aligning to TRBD1. CDR1 and CDR2 from the germline V gene are MNHEY and SMNVEV (reference sequence). The CDR3 contains 14 residues. V lost 6 bases to trimming and J lost 4 bases; unmatched junction nucleotides: 7. CDR3 amino acids: CASSPDRGQYEQYF. CDR3 DNA: TGTGCCAGCAGCCCGGACAGGGGACAATACGAGCAGTACTTC.

The genes are TRBV7-3 and TRBJ2-1; 11 nucleotides match TRBD2. Germline CDR1 SGHTA, CDR2 FQGTGA. The CDR3 totals 16 residues. The V segment lost 3 bases and the J segment 6 bases; nucleotides outside the gene matches: 7. This chain's CDR3 is CASSLDETSGTNEQFF. CDR3 sequence (DNA): TGTGCCAGCAGCTTGGACGAGACTAGCGGGACCAATGAGCAGTTCTTC.